The rows below give T cell receptor beta chains drawn from one sample of a study of monozygotic twins with inflammatory bowel disease. Reprocessing the 5' RACE reads, TCRdb reports a single entry for every CDR3 protein and omits DNA. This repertoire comprises around 370,000 distinct CDR3 sequences; its ten largest clones make up approximately 2.4%. The sequenced sample was blood. Source of these receptors: a human donor with ulcerative colitis or Crohn's disease, or a healthy co-twin of an affected twin (not recorded which). The CDR3 runs from the conserved cysteine through the conserved F or W. Each record gives: V gene, J gene, CDR3 protein.

TRBV7-8	TRBJ2-3	CASSLIAGTSTDTQYF
TRBV7-2	TRBJ2-7	CASSFGSGTRSYEQYF
TRBV19	TRBJ2-7	CASGGDYEQYF
TRBV12-3/TRBV12-4	TRBJ2-1	CASTPAGGGLILNEQFF
TRBV20-1	TRBJ1-1	CSAREPTGLATEAFF
TRBV7-2	TRBJ2-5	CASSFASGGGKETQYF
TRBV20-1	TRBJ1-5	CSARDWGTYSNQPQHF
TRBV6-5	TRBJ1-2	CASSYDGRGQRKGNYGYTF
TRBV5-1	TRBJ2-1	CASSLITGRTYNEQFF
TRBV20-1	TRBJ2-1	CSATVRNEQFF
TRBV5-1	TRBJ1-2	CASSQGQLRHYGYTF
TRBV6-2/TRBV6-3	TRBJ1-1	CASSYSQGGQNTEAFF
TRBV5-1	TRBJ2-6	CASHNTRSGANVLTF
TRBV27	TRBJ2-7	CASSLGGALSYEQYF
TRBV2	TRBJ2-6	CASSQLSGANVLTF
TRBV14	TRBJ1-2	CASSSSGTGVYGYTF
TRBV20-1	TRBJ1-2	CSANWIDRGRNGYTF
TRBV20-1	TRBJ2-1	CSAKQTSGGAVRYNEQFF
TRBV28	TRBJ2-1	CASSLPGQGARDEQFF
TRBV7-8	TRBJ2-5	CASSLARPETQYF
TRBV6-2/TRBV6-3	TRBJ2-1	CASSYSPTSGVLYVNEQFF
TRBV7-2	TRBJ1-1	CASSSLAGLMNTEAFF
TRBV6-2/TRBV6-3	TRBJ2-7	CASSYGGVSYEQYF
TRBV20-1	TRBJ1-1	CSARVDGQGTLNTEAFF
TRBV5-1	TRBJ2-7	CASSLQGYVTSEQYF
TRBV18	TRBJ1-4	CASSPGLNEKLFF
TRBV29-1	TRBJ2-3	CSVEGTSGGTDTQYF
TRBV7-2	TRBJ2-5	CASSGRYQETQYF
TRBV19	TRBJ2-2	CASRRGTSGGAMGAGELFF
TRBV6-2/TRBV6-3	TRBJ2-7	CASSYPRQGPLGSYEQYF
TRBV28	TRBJ2-3	CASSPSSGETYTQYF
TRBV9	TRBJ2-7	CASSAGGGAYEQYF
TRBV6-1	TRBJ2-1	CASRNSGGANNEQFF
TRBV24-1	TRBJ2-1	CATSDRPHLAGVYNEQYF
TRBV5-1	TRBJ2-7	CASSSNPGQSYEQYF
TRBV10-3	TRBJ1-5	CAIRGTEGNQPQHF
TRBV7-2	TRBJ2-3	CASSLQAASTDTQYF
TRBV5-4	TRBJ2-3	CASSLPGREDTQYF
TRBV3-1	TRBJ1-5	CASSQEGRYQHF
TRBV4-1	TRBJ1-6	CASSQDRRSPLHF
TRBV12-3/TRBV12-4	TRBJ2-1	CASSSPGTPDNEQFF
TRBV23-1	TRBJ1-2	CASSHLLAFCGYTF
TRBV7-3	TRBJ2-5	CASSSRQGPRETQYF